These 32 T cell receptor beta chains were all obtained from the same sample, sequenced in a study of fetal regulatory T cell absence and autoimmunity. Assay: immunoSEQ multiplex PCR; the TCRdb copy retains only in-frame clones and omits some. The table lists 95,000 to 100,000 clones, approximately 79% of them singletons. Material: pancreas tissue. The source of these receptors is a male donor with IPEX syndrome.

This clone is a singleton in its sample. The chain uses TRBV5-6 and TRBJ2-1; D is possibly TRBD1 or TRBD2 (5 bases each). This CDR3 comprises 13 residues. Germline lookup yields CDR1 SGHDT and CDR2 YYEEEE. Between the trimmed V and J ends, which lost 4 bases and 6 bases, there was a span of 11 bases. The DNA of the CDR3 is TGTGCCAGCAGCCGGGGACGGTCCAATGAGCAGTTCTTC. It encodes CASSRGRSNEQFF.

This chain uses TRBV11-2 with TRBJ1-1; 10 bases are a match to TRBD1. The germline V gene has CDR1 SGHAT and CDR2 FQNNGV. V dropped 6 bases and J dropped 5; count of bases not matched to a gene: 6. The CDR3 spans 14 residues. The CDR3 region is CASRWTGGSTEAFF. The CDR3 DNA follows: TGTGCCAGCAGATGGACAGGGGGTAGTACTGAAGCTTTCTTT. The entire variable domain, with the rest obtained from reference TRBV11-2 and TRBJ1-1, is as follows: EAGVAQSPRYKIIEKRQSVAFWCNPISGHATLYWYQQILGQGPKLLIQFQNNGVVDDSQLPKDRFSAERLKGVDSTLKIQPAKLEDSAVYLCASRWTGGSTEAFFGQGTRLTVV.

The chain employs TRBV10-3 and TRBJ2-7, with 11 bases lining up with TRBD2. Germline V CDR1 and CDR2: ENHRY, SYGVKD. This CDR3 region has 16 residues. Germline trimming cut 0 bases from V and 4 bases from J; bases unmatched to any gene: 5. The chain's CDR3 is CAISESSSGRAYEQYF. CDR3 coding DNA: TGTGCCATCAGTGAGTCCAGTAGCGGGAGGGCTTACGAGCAGTACTTC.

This clone showed up just a few times. CDR3 sequence reads: CAISEQTGNYGYTF. The DNA for the CDR3 is TGTGCCATCAGTGAACAGACAGGCAACTATGGCTACACCTTC. The V and J genes are TRBV10-3 and TRBJ1-2; D possibly corresponds to TRBD1 (6 bases). V dropped 3 bases and J dropped 2 bases, with 10 bases sitting between them. This CDR3 comprises 14 residues. The germline CDR1 and CDR2 sequences are ENHRY and SYGVKD.

This clone was seen once. The chain joins TRBV5-6 to TRBJ2-3; TRBD1 matches at 9 bases. The CDR3 contains 15 residues. J was trimmed by 7 bases and V by 0 bases; bases with no gene match: 6. Germline CDR1 is SGHDT and CDR2 is YYEEEE. CDR3 in amino acids: CASSLGTGVGNTQYF. CDR3 in DNA: TGTGCCAGCAGCTTGGGGACAGGGGTCGGAAATACGCAGTATTTT. Combining the CDR3 with reference TRBV5-6 and TRBJ2-3 gives the whole variable domain DAGVTQSPTHLIKTRGQQVTLRCSPKSGHDTVSWYQQALGQGPQFIFQYYEEEERQRGNFPDRFSGHQFPNYSSELNVNALLLGDSALYLCASSLGTGVGNTQYFGPGTRLTVL.

The chain links TRBV11-2 to TRBJ1-3; D remains unclear. V was cut by 1 base and J by 0 bases, with 4 bases left in between. This CDR3 spans 14 amino acids. The germline CDR1 and CDR2 sequences are SGHAT and FQNNGV. This CDR3 reads CASSLGLSGNTIYF. Here the CDR3 DNA reads TGTGCCAGCAGCTTAGGGCTCTCTGGAAACACCATATATTTT.

The chain recombines TRBV5-1 with TRBJ1-3, with TRBD1 as a possible D gene (5 bases). CDR3 length equals 16 residues. Germline V gene data show CDR1 as SGHRS and CDR2 as YFSETQ. The V end lost 4 bases, the J end lost 3 bases, and 17 bases lay between the germline ends. In nucleotides, the CDR3 is TGCGCCAGCAGCCCCAGGGAGCGGCGACTTGGAAACACCATATATTTT. Protein product: CASSPRERRLGNTIYF.

This chain uses TRBV19 with TRBJ1-6; 7 nucleotides align to TRBD1. Germline loops: CDR1 LNHDA, CDR2 SQIVND (reference sequence). V lost 6 bases, J lost 5 bases, and 13 bases stayed unmatched. This CDR3 contains 17 residues. The CDR3 nucleotides are TGTGCCAGTAGCCATGGACAGGTTCGCCGAAATAATTCACCCCTCCACTTT. This sequence encodes CASSHGQVRRNNSPLHF.

At least ten counts were recorded for this clone. V is TRBV10-3 and J is TRBJ2-2; 8 nucleotides match TRBD1. The germline V gene encodes CDR1 ENHRY and CDR2 SYGVKD. V shed 3 bases, J shed 1 base, and the junction held 16 bases outside the gene matches. This CDR3 contains 20 residues. The CDR3 loop reads CAISDPGARTGRGNTGELFF. In DNA form, the CDR3 reads TGTGCCATCAGTGATCCGGGGGCCCGGACAGGGCGTGGGAACACCGGGGAGCTGTTTTTT.

The rearrangement joins TRBV4-2 to TRBJ2-7; TRBD2 matches at 11 bases. The CDR3 covers 17 residues. V trimming: 4 bases; J trimming: 0 bases; junction bases outside the gene matches: 8. The germline V gene encodes CDR1 LGHNA and CDR2 YNFKEQ. The CDR3 bases are TGTGCCAGCAGCCCGGGGACTAGCGGTCCGCCCTCCTACGAGCAGTACTTC. Protein product: CASSPGTSGPPSYEQYF.

The chain couples TRBV4-2 to TRBJ2-3; 9 nucleotides align to TRBD1. Germline-derived CDR1 and CDR2 are LGHNA and YNFKEQ. The junction had 1 base not matched to a gene; V was cut back by 0 bases and J by 0 bases. The CDR3 runs 16 residues. CDR3 in amino acids: CASSQEQGASTDTQYF. The CDR3 nucleotides are TGTGCCAGCAGCCAAGAACAGGGGGCTAGCACAGATACGCAGTATTTT.

The chain links TRBV19 to TRBJ1-2, with 7 bases identical to TRBD1. This CDR3 is 15 amino acids long. V trimming: 1 base; J trimming: 7 bases; junction bases outside the gene matches: 9. The germline V gene has CDR1 LNHDA and CDR2 SQIVND (reference sequence). CDR3 sequence reads: CASSIAGTAFVGYTF. The CDR3 bases are TGTGCCAGTAGTATAGCCGGGACAGCTTTTGTTGGCTACACCTTC.

The chain is built from TRBV12-5 and TRBJ2-2; 10 bases are shared with TRBD2. The CDR3 loop spans 15 amino acids. With V trimmed by 3 bases and J by 7 bases, 5 bases remained unmatched. Germline assignment: CDR1 LGHNT and CDR2 FRNRAP. CDR3 sequence reads: CASGFRLAGGGELFF. CDR3 sequence (DNA): TGTGCTAGTGGTTTCCGACTAGCGGGCGGCGGGGAGCTGTTTTTT.

This clone showed up just a few times. This sequence joins TRBV4-1 and TRBJ2-3; D is unclear. V was clipped by 4 bases and J by 8 bases, with 10 bases between them. Germline CDR1 reads MGHRA; CDR2 reads YSYEKL. CDR3 length: 12 residues. CDR3 region: CASSPPEGTQYF. CDR3 nucleotide sequence: TGCGCCAGCAGCCCGCCCGAAGGTACGCAGTATTTT.

This clone was found a few times. Additional DNA sequences in this sample encode the identical CDR3. This chain's CDR3 is CASSDTYEQYF. The CDR3 nucleotides read TGTGCCAGCAGTGACACTTACGAGCAGTACTTC. J is TRBJ2-7 and V is TRBV2; D call uncertain. Per the germline V gene, CDR1 is SNHLY and CDR2 is FYNNEI. The V and J ends lost 3 bases and 4 bases respectively, with 4 bases between them. CDR3 length equals 11 residues.

The genes are TRBV5-4 and TRBJ2-2; 10 positions match TRBD2. CDR1 and CDR2 (germline): SGHNT, YYREEE (reference sequence). After removal of 3 bases from V and 5 bases from J, the junction contained 7 bases not matched to a gene. The length of the CDR3 is 16 residues. CDR3 bases: TGTGCCAGCAGCTCGATGACTAGCGGGTTGACCGGGGAGCTGTTTTTT. It is translated as CASSSMTSGLTGELFF. Variable domain in full (rest from reference TRBV5-4 and TRBJ2-2): ETGVTQSPTHLIKTRGQQVTLRCSSQSGHNTVSWYQQALGQGPQFIFQYYREEENGRGNFPPRFSGLQFPNYSSELNVNALELDDSALYLCASSSMTSGLTGELFFGEGSRLTVL.

This clone turned up a few times. The genes are TRBV4-2 and TRBJ2-7; maybe TRBD1 (5 bases). Trimming removed 0 bases from V and 3 bases from J, with 12 bases in between. The CDR3 consists of 15 residues. Germline V gene sequence: CDR1 LGHNA, CDR2 YNFKEQ. This chain's CDR3 is CASSQDRTTGYEQYF. CDR3 bases: TGTGCCAGCAGCCAAGATCGGACAACGGGCTACGAGCAGTACTTC.

This clone was seen more than once but under ten times. This sequence joins TRBV4-1 and TRBJ2-7; perhaps D is TRBD1 or TRBD2 (5 bases each). The V end lost 4 bases, the J end lost 2 bases, and 12 bases lay between the germline ends. Germline V gives CDR1 MGHRA, CDR2 YSYEKL. The length of the CDR3 is 14 residues. The CDR3 region is CASSLPGRPYEQYF. The CDR3 region has the DNA TGCGCCAGCAGCCTACCGGGACGCCCCTACGAGCAGTACTTC.

The gene calls are TRBV25-1 and TRBJ1-1, with D unclear. The CDR3 extends over 13 amino acids. Trimming stripped 6 bases from V and 1 base from J, with 9 bases between. Per the germline V gene, CDR1 is MGHDK and CDR2 is SYGVNS. The DNA for the CDR3 is TGTGCCAGCAGGAAGACGGGGAACACTGAAGCTTTCTTT. This translates into CASRKTGNTEAFF.

The chain uses TRBV2 and TRBJ1-2; perhaps TRBD1 as D (5 bases). Trimming took 1 base from V and 4 from J, leaving 7 bases between them. This CDR3 region has 13 residues. Germline V gene lookup returns CDR1 SNHLY and CDR2 FYNNEI. CDR3 DNA: TGTGCCAGCAGTGAAGTCGGGGGCTATGGCTACACCTTC. Amino acid sequence: CASSEVGGYGYTF. The full variable domain, in which reference TRBV2 and TRBJ1-2 provide the parts outside the CDR3, is EPEVTQTPSHQVTQMGQEVILRCVPISNHLYFYWYRQILGQKVEFLVSFYNNEISEKSEIFDDQFSVERPDGSNFTLKIRSTKLEDSAMYFCASSEVGGYGYTFGSGTRLTVV.

The chain has TRBV5-1 and TRBJ2-3; D unclear. Germline CDR1 is SGHRS and CDR2 is YFSETQ. V lost 1 base to trimming and J lost 2 bases, with 11 bases between them. The CDR3 has 15 amino acids. The CDR3 region has the DNA TGCGCCAGCAGCTTGAGGGCAGGTAACACAGATACGCAGTATTTT. Amino acids: CASSLRAGNTDTQYF.

In DNA form, the CDR3 reads TGTGCCAGCACCCCGGGGCGGGGGGCCGTAAATGAGCAGTTCTTC. This encodes CASTPGRGAVNEQFF. The V gene is TRBV6-6, the J gene TRBJ2-1; TRBD2 agrees at 8 bases. This CDR3 is 15 amino acids long. Germline values: CDR1 MNHNY, CDR2 SVGAGI (reference sequence). Trimming took 7 bases from V and 7 from J; bases not matched to a gene: 12.

This chain uses TRBV11-2 with TRBJ2-5; possible D gene TRBD2, 5 bases. Germline values: CDR1 SGHAT, CDR2 FQNNGV. The length of the CDR3 is 15 residues. The V end lost 1 base, the J end lost 5 bases, and 14 bases lay between the germline ends. The CDR3 sequence is CASSLGLSGIETQYF. The CDR3 nucleotides read TGTGCCAGCAGCTTAGGTTTGTCCGGGATTGAGACCCAGTACTTC.

J is TRBJ2-7 and V is TRBV30; 9 bases match TRBD1. Germline V gene sequence: CDR1 GTSNPN, CDR2 SVGIG (reference sequence). The V gene end was trimmed by 5 bases and the J gene end by 5 bases; junction bases not matched to a gene: 7. CDR3 length: 13 residues. CDR3 bases: TGTGCCTGGGCCGGGACAGGGATGAACGAGCAGTACTTC. Translated: CAWAGTGMNEQYF.

The genes are TRBV5-8 and TRBJ2-7, with 9 bases lining up with TRBD2. Germline trimming cut 4 bases from V and 3 bases from J; bases unmatched to any gene: 5. CDR1 and CDR2 from the germline V gene are SGHTS and YDEGEE. CDR3 size: 14 residues. DNA for the CDR3: TGTGCCAGCAGCCGGGCTAGCGGGGTCTACGAGCAGTACTTC. It translates to CASSRASGVYEQYF. The complete variable domain, with remaining parts taken from reference TRBV5-8 and TRBJ2-7, reads EAGVTQSPTHLIKTRGQQATLRCSPISGHTSVYWYQQALGLGLQFLLWYDEGEERNRGNFPPRFSGRQFPNYSSELNVNALELEDSALYLCASSRASGVYEQYFGPGTRLTVT.

The gene calls are TRBV2 and TRBJ1-1, with D unresolved. The CDR3 is made up of 12 amino acids. Trimming left V 7 bases short and J 1 base short, with 7 bases between. CDR1 is SNHLY, CDR2 FYNNEI, per germline. The CDR3 spells CASTRKNTEAFF. As DNA, the CDR3 is TGTGCCAGCACTAGGAAGAACACTGAAGCTTTCTTT. Full variable domain (outside the CDR3, taken from reference TRBV2 and TRBJ1-1): EPEVTQTPSHQVTQMGQEVILRCVPISNHLYFYWYRQILGQKVEFLVSFYNNEISEKSEIFDDQFSVERPDGSNFTLKIRSTKLEDSAMYFCASTRKNTEAFFGQGTRLTVV.

The rearrangement uses TRBV4-1 and TRBJ2-3, with 11 bases lining up with TRBD1. Unmatched junction bases numbered 1, after V lost 4 bases and J lost 4 bases. The germline gives CDR1 MGHRA, CDR2 YSYEKL. This CDR3 contains 14 residues. CDR3 DNA sequence: TGCGCCAGCAGCCTGGGACAGGGGGCAGATACGCAGTATTTT. It translates to CASSLGQGADTQYF.

The V call is TRBV2, the J call TRBJ2-7; D assignment may be TRBD1 or TRBD2 (5 bases each). The V end was cut by 8 bases, the J end by 1 base, with 15 bases between. The length of the CDR3 is 14 residues. Germline loops: CDR1 SNHLY, CDR2 FYNNEI. The CDR3: CASANGTVSYEQYF. The CDR3 DNA reads as TGTGCCAGCGCGAACGGGACGGTATCCTACGAGCAGTACTTC.

The chain is built from TRBV10-3 and TRBJ2-7; 8 bases agree with TRBD1. The CDR3 has 12 amino acids. Germline V gives CDR1 ENHRY, CDR2 SYGVKD. With V trimmed by 8 bases and J by 0 bases, 0 bases remained unmatched. The CDR3 nucleotides are TGTGCCATCGGGACAGGCTCCTACGAGCAGTACTTC. Its translation is CAIGTGSYEQYF.

The rearrangement links TRBV2 to TRBJ1-2; TRBD1 agrees at 8 bases. The V and J ends lost 6 bases and 6 bases, in that order; junction bases with no gene match: 15. The CDR3 sequence is 16 residues long. Germline V gene sequence: CDR1 SNHLY, CDR2 FYNNEI. The CDR3 protein is CASRTYLDRGLDGYTF. CDR3 bases: TGTGCCAGCAGGACGTACCTCGACAGGGGATTGGATGGCTACACCTTC.

The chain couples TRBV6-1 to TRBJ2-4, with 9 positions matching TRBD2. The CDR3 loop spans 15 amino acids. Germline CDR1 reads MNHNS; CDR2 reads SASEGT. The trim removed 7 bases at V and 3 bases at J, leaving 7 bases unmatched. Written as DNA, the CDR3 is TGTGCCAGCACCCGGACTAGCGCATACAAAAACATTCAGTACTTC. Protein product: CASTRTSAYKNIQYF.

This chain joins TRBV13 and TRBJ2-5; a weak D match, TRBD2 (7 bases). Germline CDR1 and CDR2: PRHDT and FYEKMQ (reference sequence). V gave up 5 bases and J gave up 6 bases, with 19 bases separating them. This CDR3 is 15 amino acids long. The CDR3, as DNA: TGTGCCAGCAGCCAGAGGGGGGGGCGCGGAAAGACCCAGTACTTC. Translation: CASSQRGGRGKTQYF.